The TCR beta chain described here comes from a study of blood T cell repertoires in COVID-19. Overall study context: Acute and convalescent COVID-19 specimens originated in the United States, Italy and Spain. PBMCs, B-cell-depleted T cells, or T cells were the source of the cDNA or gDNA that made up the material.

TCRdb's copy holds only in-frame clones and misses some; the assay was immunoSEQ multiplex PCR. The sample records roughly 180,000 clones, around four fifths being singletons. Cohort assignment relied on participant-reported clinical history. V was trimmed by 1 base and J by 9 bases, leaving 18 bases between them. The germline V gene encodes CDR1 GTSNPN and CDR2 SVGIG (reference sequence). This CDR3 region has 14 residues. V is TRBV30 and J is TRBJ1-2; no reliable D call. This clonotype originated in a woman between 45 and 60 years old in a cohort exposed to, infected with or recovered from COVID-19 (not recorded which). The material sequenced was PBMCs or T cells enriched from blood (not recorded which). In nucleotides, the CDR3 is TGTGCCTGGAGTGCACCGGCCCCAGGAGGTAGCTACACCTTC. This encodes CAWSAPAPGGSYTF.